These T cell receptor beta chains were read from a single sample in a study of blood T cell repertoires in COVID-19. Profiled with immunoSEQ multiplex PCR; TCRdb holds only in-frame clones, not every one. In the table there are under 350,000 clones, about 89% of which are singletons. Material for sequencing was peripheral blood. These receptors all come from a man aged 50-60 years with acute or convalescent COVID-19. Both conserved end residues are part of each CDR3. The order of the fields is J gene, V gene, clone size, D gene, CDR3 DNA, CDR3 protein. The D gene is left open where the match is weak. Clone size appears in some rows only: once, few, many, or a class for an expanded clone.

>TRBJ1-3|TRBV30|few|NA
TGTGCCTGGAGTGGAACCTACTCTGGAAACACCATATATTTT
CAWSGTYSGNTIYF
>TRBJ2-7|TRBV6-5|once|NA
TGTGCCAGCAGTTATCAGGTGGCCTACGAGCAGTACTTC
CASSYQVAYEQYF
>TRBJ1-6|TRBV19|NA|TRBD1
TGTGCCAGTAGTAAGAAGGACAGGGGGAATTCTCCCCTCCACTTT
CASSKKDRGNSPLHF
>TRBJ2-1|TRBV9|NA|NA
TGTGCCAGCAGCGTAGGCCCCGGCGCTAGCTCCTACAATGAGCAGTTCTTC
CASSVGPGASSYNEQFF
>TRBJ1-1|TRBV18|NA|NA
TGTGCCAGCTCCCGGGGACTGGACACTGAAGCTTTCTTT
CASSRGLDTEAFF
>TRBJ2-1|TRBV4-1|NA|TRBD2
TGCGCCAGCAGCCCCCCCCTAGCGGGGGACAATGAGCAGTTCTTC
CASSPPLAGDNEQFF
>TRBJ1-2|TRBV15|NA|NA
TGTGCCACCAGCACCAGGCGGGACGGAACTAACTATGGCTACACCTTC
CATSTRRDGTNYGYTF
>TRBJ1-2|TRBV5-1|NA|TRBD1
TGCGCCAGCAGCCGCTCTCCCGGGACAGGGGCTGAGGGCTACACCTTC
CASSRSPGTGAEGYTF
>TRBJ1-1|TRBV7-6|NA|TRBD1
TGTGCCAGCAGCCCGAGAGGACAGGGTTTCACTGAAGCTTTCTTT
CASSPRGQGFTEAFF
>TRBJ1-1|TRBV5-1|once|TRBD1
TGCGCCAGCAGCTTCACCGGGACAGGGGATCAGGACACTGAAGCTTTCTTT
CASSFTGTGDQDTEAFF
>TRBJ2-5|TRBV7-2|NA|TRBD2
TGTGCCAGCAGCCAATCCGGGTCTAGCGGGTGGGAGACCCAGTACTTC
CASSQSGSSGWETQYF
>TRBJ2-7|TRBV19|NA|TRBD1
TGTGCCAGTAGTCCGGGACAGGGAACCTACGAGCAGTACTTC
CASSPGQGTYEQYF
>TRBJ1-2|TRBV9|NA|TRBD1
TGTGCCAGCAGCGGGCAAGGGGGCGACTATGGCTACACCTTC
CASSGQGGDYGYTF
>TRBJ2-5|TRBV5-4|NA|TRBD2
TGTGCCAGCAGCTCCAGACTAGCGGGGTACCAAGAGACCCAGTACTTC
CASSSRLAGYQETQYF
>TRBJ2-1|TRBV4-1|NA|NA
TGCGCCAGCAGCCCCTCCCCACGGGAGCAGTTCTTC
CASSPSPREQFF
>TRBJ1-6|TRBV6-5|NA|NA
TGTGCCAGCAGTTACCGAGGTTCCGGTAGTTCACCCCTCCACTTT
CASSYRGSGSSPLHF
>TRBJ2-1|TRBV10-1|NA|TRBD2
TGCGCCAGCAGTGAGGCTAGCGGGGTGAACAATGAGCAGTTCTTC
CASSEASGVNNEQFF
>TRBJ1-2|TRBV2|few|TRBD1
TGTGCCAGCAGTGAAAGACAGGGGTTCGGCTACACCTTC
CASSERQGFGYTF
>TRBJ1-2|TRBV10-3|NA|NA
TGTGCCATCAGTGCAGTCCTCGACTATGGCTACACCTTC
CAISAVLDYGYTF
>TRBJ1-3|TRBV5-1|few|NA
TGCGCCAGCAGACTCTCACCGGTCTCTGGAAACACCATATATTTT
CASRLSPVSGNTIYF
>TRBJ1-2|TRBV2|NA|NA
TGTGCCAGCAGGACAGATTCCTATGGCTACACCTTC
CASRTDSYGYTF
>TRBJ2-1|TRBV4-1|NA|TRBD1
TGCGCCAGCAGCCAAGGTCAGGGGGACAATGAGCAGTTCTTC
CASSQGQGDNEQFF
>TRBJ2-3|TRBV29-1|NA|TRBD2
TGCAGCGCCGGGACTAGCGGTACAGATACGCAGTATTTT
CSAGTSGTDTQYF
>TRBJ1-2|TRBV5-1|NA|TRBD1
TGCGCCAGCAGCTTGGAGACAGGGAGAGGCTACACCTTC
CASSLETGRGYTF